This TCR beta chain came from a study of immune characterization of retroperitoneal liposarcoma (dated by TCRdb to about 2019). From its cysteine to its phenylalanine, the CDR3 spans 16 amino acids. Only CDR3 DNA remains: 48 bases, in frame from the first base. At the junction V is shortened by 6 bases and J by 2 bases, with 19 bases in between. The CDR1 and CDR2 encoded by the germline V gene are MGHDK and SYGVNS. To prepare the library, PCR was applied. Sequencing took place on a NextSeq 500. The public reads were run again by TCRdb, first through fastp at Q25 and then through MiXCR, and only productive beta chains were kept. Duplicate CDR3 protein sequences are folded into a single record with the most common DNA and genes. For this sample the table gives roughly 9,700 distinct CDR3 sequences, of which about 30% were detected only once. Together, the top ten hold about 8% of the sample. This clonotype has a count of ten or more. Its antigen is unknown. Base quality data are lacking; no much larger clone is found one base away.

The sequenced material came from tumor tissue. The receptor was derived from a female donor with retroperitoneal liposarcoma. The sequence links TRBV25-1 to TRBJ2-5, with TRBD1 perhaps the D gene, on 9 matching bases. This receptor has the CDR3 CASRVNSGTGQETQYF. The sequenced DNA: TGTGCCAGCAGAGTGAATAGCGGGACAGGGCAAGAGACCCAGTACTTC.